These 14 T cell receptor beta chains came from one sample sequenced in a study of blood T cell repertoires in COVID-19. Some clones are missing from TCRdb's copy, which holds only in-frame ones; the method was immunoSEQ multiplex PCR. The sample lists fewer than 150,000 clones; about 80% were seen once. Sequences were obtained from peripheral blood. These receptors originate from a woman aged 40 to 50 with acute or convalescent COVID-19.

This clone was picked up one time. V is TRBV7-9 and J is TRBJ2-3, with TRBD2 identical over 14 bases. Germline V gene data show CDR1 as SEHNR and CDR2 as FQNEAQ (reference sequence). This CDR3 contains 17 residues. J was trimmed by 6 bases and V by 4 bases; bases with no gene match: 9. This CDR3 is CASSSQTSGGAGDTQYF. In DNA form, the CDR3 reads TGTGCCAGCAGCTCACAGACTAGCGGGGGGGCTGGGGATACGCAGTATTTT.

In nucleotides, the CDR3 is TGTGCCAGCAGCCTTAGCGGGGACTACCAAGAGACCCAGTACTTC. Translated, it gives CASSLSGDYQETQYF. The chain is built from TRBV3-1 (or the pseudogene TRBV3-2) and TRBJ2-5; 8 nucleotides line up with TRBD2. Germline V gene lookup returns CDR1 LGHDT and CDR2 YNNKEL (reference sequence). J was trimmed by 0 bases and V by 4 bases; bases with no gene match: 4. The CDR3 spans 15 residues.

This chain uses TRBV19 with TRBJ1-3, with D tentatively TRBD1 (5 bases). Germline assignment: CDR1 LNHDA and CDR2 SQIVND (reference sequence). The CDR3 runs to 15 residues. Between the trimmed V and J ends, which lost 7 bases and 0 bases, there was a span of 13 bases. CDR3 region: CASTWTTSSGNTIYF. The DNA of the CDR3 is TGTGCCAGTACTTGGACAACGAGCTCTGGAAACACCATATATTTT.

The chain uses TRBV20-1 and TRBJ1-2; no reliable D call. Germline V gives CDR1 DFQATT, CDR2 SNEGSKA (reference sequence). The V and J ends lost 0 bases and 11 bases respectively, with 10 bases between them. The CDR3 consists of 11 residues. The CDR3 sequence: CSARDESSYTF. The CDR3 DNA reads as TGCAGTGCTAGAGATGAATCGAGTTACACCTTC.

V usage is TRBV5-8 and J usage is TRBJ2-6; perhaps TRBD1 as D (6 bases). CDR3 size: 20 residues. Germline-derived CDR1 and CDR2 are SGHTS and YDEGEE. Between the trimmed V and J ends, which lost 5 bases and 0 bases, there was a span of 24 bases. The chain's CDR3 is CASRVEWATGLYSGANVLTF. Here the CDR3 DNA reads TGTGCCAGCAGAGTTGAGTGGGCGACAGGACTTTACTCTGGGGCCAACGTCCTGACTTTC.

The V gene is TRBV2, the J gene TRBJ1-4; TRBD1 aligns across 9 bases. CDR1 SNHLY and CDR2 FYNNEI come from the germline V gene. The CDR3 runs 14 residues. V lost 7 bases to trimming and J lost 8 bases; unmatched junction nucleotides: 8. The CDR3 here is CASTSGTGQEKLFF. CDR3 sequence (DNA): TGTGCCAGCACCTCCGGGACAGGGCAAGAAAAACTGTTTTTT.

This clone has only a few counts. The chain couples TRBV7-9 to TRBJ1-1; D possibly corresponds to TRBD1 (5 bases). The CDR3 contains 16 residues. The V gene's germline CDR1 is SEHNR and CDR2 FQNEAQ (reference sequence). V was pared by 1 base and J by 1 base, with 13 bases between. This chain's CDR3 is CASSLGGAGRNTEAFF. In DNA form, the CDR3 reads TGTGCCAGCAGCTTAGGAGGGGCGGGGCGGAACACTGAAGCTTTCTTT.

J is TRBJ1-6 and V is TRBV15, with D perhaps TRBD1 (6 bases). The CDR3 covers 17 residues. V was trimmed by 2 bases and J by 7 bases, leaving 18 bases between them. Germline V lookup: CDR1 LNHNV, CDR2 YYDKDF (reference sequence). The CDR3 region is CATSRLFTGRGNSPLHF. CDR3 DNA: TGTGCCACCAGCAGACTCTTCACAGGAAGGGGGAATTCACCCCTCCACTTT.

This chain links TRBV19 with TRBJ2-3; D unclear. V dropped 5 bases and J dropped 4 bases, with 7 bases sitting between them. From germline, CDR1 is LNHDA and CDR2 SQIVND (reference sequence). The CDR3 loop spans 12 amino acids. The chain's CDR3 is CASSFPPDTQYF. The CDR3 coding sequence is TGTGCCAGTAGTTTCCCTCCAGATACGCAGTATTTT.

Here the CDR3 reads CASSQDGAPTGYTF. CDR3 DNA: TGTGCCAGCAGCCAAGATGGGGCCCCCACGGGCTACACCTTC. The rearrangement links TRBV3-1 (or the pseudogene TRBV3-2) to TRBJ1-2; possible D gene TRBD1, 5 bases. Per the germline V gene, CDR1 is LGHDT and CDR2 is YNNKEL (reference sequence). The CDR3 is made up of 14 amino acids. V lost 0 bases to trimming and J lost 8 bases, with 13 bases between them.

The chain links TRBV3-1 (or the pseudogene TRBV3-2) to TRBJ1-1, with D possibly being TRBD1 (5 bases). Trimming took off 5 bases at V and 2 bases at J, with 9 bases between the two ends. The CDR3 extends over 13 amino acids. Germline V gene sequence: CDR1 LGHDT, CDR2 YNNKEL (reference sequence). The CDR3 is CASSVTGNTEAFF. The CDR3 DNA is TGTGCCAGCAGCGTAACAGGAAACACTGAAGCTTTCTTT.

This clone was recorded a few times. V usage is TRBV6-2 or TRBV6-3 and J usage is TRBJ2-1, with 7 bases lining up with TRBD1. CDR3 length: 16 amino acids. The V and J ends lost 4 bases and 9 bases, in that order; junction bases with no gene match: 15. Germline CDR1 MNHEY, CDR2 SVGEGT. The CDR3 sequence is CASSSQGHAAEVEQFF. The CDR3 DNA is TGTGCCAGCAGTTCACAGGGGCATGCCGCCGAGGTTGAGCAGTTCTTC.

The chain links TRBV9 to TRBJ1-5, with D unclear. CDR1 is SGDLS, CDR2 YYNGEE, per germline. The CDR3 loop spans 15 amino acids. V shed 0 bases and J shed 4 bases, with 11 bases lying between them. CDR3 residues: CASSVDPGSNQPQHF. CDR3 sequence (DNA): TGTGCCAGCAGCGTAGATCCGGGTTCTAATCAGCCCCAGCATTTT.

The CDR3 protein is CASTTGWNSPLHF. CDR3 sequence (DNA): TGTGCCAGCACCACAGGGTGGAATTCACCCCTCCACTTT. The gene calls are TRBV27 and TRBJ1-6; possible D gene TRBD1, 6 bases. V was cut by 7 bases and J by 7 bases, with 11 bases left in between. The CDR3 extends over 13 amino acids. Germline CDR1 is MNHEY and CDR2 is SMNVEV (reference sequence).